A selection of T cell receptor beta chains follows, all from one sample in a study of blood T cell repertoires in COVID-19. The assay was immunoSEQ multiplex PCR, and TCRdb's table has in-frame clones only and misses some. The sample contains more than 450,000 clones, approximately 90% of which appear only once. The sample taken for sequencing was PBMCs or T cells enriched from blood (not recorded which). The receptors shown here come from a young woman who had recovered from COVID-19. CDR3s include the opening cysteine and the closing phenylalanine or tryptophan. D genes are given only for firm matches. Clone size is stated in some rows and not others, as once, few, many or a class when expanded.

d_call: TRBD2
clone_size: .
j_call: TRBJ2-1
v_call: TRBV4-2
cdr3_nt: TGTGCCAGCAGCCAAGTGGGGGGGGCCTACAATGAGCAGTTCTTC
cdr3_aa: CASSQVGGAYNEQFF

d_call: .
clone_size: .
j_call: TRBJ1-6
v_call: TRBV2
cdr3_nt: TGTGCCAGCATAACAGGGTTTAGCAATTCACCCCTCCACTTT
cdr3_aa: CASITGFSNSPLHF

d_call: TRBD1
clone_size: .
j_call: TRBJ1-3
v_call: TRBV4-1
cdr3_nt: TGCGCCAGCAGACAGGGGGCGACCTCTGGAAACACCATATATTTT
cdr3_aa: CASRQGATSGNTIYF

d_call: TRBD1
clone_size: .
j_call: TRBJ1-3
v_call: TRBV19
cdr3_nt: TGTGCCGGGCGGACAGGGGGTGACTCTGGAAACACCATATATTTT
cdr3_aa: CAGRTGGDSGNTIYF

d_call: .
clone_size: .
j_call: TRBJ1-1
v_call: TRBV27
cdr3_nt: TGTGCCAGCAGTTTGAAGGCCTTTGAGGTGCCTGAAGCTTTCTTT
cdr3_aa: CASSLKAFEVPEAFF

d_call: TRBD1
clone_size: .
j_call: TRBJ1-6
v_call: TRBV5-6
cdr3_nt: TGTGCCAGCAGCTCTGGACAGGGCGTCTATAATTCACCCCTCCACTTT
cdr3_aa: CASSSGQGVYNSPLHF

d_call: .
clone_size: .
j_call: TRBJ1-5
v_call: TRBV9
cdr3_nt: TGTGCCAGCAGCGTAGATGGCAGCAATCAGCCCCAGCATTTT
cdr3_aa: CASSVDGSNQPQHF

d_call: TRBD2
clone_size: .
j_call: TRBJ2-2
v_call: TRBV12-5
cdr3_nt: TGTGCTAGTGGTTTTAGCGGGGGCCATACCGGGGAGCTGTTTTTT
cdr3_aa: CASGFSGGHTGELFF

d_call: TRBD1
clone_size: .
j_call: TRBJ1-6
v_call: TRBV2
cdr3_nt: TGTGCCAGCAGTGGGGGGACAGGTGAGAATTCACCCCTCCACTTT
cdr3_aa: CASSGGTGENSPLHF

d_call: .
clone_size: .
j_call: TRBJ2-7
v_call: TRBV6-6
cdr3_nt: TGTGCCAGCAAAACTGGGGACTTACCCCCCTACGAGCAGTACTTC
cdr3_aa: CASKTGDLPPYEQYF

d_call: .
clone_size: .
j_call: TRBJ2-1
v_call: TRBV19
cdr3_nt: TGTGCCAGTAACAGGGCAGGGAACAATGAGCAGTTCTTC
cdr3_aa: CASNRAGNNEQFF

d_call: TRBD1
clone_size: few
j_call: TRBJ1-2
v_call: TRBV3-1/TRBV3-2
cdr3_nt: TGTGCCAGCAGCCAAGTCTACGACAGGGGGGCCTATGGCTACACCTTC
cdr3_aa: CASSQVYDRGAYGYTF

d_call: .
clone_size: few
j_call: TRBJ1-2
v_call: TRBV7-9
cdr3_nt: TGTGCCCTCCCGTCGGCAGGCGGGTATGGCTACACCTTC
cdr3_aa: CALPSAGGYGYTF

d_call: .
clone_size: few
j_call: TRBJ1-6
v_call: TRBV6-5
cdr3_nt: TGTGCCAGCGGGACCTCCCGGGAGTATAATTCACCCCTCCACTTT
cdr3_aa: CASGTSREYNSPLHF

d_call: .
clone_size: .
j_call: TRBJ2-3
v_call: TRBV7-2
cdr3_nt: TGTGCCAGCAGCTTAACCGGGGAAGATACGCAGTATTTT
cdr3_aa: CASSLTGEDTQYF

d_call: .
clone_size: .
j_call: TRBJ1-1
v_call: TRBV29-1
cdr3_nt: TGCAGCGTCAAACGATTAGCCACTGAAGCTTTCTTT
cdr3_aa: CSVKRLATEAFF

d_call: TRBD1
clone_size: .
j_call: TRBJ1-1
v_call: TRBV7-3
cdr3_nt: TGTGCCAGCAGCTTACACGGACAGGGGACTAATAGGGGAACTGAAGCTTTCTTT
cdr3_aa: CASSLHGQGTNRGTEAFF

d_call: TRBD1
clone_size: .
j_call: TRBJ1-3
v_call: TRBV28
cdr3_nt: TGTGCCAGCACCCCGACAGGGGGCGTGAGAAACACCATATATTTT
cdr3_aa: CASTPTGGVRNTIYF

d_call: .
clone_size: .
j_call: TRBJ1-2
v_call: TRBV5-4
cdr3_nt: TGTGCCAGCAGCTTGAATCCAGGGGACTATGGCTACACCTTC
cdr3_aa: CASSLNPGDYGYTF

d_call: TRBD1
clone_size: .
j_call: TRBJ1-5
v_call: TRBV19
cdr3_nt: TGTGCCAGTAGTATAGGGTCAGGGGGCGAAGGTCAGCCCCAGCATTTT
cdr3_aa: CASSIGSGGEGQPQHF

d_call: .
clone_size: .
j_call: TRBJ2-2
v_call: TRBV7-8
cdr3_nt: TGTGCCAGCAGGACGACTAGAACGAACACCGGGGAGCTGTTTTTT
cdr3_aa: CASRTTRTNTGELFF

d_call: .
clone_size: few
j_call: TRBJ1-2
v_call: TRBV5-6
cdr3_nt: TGTGCCAGCAGCTTTGGGCAATTCTATGGCTACACCTTC
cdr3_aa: CASSFGQFYGYTF

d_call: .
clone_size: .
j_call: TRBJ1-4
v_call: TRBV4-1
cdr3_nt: TGCGCCAGCAGCCAAGATCTTAGTGGGGGCCCTAATGAAAAACTGTTTTTT
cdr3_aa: CASSQDLSGGPNEKLFF

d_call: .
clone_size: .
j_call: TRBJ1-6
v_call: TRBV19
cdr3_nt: TGTGCCAGTAGTATAGTTATTAATTCACCCCTCCACTTT
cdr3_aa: CASSIVINSPLHF

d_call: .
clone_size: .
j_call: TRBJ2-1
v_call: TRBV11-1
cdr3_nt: TGTGCCAGCAGCTTAAGGGGATCGCATCCTGAGCAGTTCTTC
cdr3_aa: CASSLRGSHPEQFF

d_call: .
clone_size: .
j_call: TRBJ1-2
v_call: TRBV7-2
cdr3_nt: TGTGCCAGCAGCTTAGCGGGCAGGGAGGTCTATGGCTACACCTTC
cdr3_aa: CASSLAGREVYGYTF

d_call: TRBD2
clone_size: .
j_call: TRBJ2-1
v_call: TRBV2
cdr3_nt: TGTGCCAGCAGTCGGGACTACCCTCCCAATGAGCAGTTCTTC
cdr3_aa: CASSRDYPPNEQFF

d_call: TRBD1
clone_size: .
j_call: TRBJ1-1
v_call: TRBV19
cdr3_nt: TGTGCCAGTAGTATCCTTAACAGGGGGACTGAAGCTTTCTTT
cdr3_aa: CASSILNRGTEAFF

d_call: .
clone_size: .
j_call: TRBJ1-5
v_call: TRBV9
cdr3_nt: TGTGCCAGCAGCGTAGGGGGGGAGACCAATCAGCCCCAGCATTTT
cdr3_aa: CASSVGGETNQPQHF

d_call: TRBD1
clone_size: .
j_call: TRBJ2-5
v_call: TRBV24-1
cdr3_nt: TGTGCCACCAGTGACCCAGGGGGCCTCGAGGAGACCCAGTACTTC
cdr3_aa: CATSDPGGLEETQYF

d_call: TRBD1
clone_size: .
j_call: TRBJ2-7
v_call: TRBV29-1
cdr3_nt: TGCAGCGTTGATAGGGGGCTCAGCAACGAGCAGTACTTC
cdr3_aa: CSVDRGLSNEQYF

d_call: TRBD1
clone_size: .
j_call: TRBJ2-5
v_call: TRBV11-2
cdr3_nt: TGTGCCAGCAGCCGAGGGACAGGGTTGGGGACCCAGTACTTC
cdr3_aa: CASSRGTGLGTQYF

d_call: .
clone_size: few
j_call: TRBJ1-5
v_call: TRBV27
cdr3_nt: TGTGCCAGCAGTTTATCCCTAAATCAGCCCCAGCATTTT
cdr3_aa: CASSLSLNQPQHF

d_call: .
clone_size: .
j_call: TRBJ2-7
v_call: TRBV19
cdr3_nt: TGTGCCAGTAGCCCTAGTCAGCAGAACTACGAGCAGTACTTC
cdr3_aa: CASSPSQQNYEQYF

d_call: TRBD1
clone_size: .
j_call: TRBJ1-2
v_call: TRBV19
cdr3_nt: TGTGCCAGTAGTGGGACAGGGGGTGACTATGGCTACACCTTC
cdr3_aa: CASSGTGGDYGYTF

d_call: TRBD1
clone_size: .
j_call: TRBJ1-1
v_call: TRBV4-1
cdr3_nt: TGCGCCAGCAGCCTAAGGACAGGGGCCGTTATTGAAGCTTTCTTT
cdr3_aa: CASSLRTGAVIEAFF

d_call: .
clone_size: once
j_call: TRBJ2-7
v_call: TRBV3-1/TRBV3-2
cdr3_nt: TGTGCCAGCAGCCAGGCATTCTCGCCTCTCTCCTACGAGCAGTACTTC
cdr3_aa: CASSQAFSPLSYEQYF

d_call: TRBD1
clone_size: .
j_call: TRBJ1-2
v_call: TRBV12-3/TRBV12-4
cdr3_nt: TGTGCCAGCAGTCTACAGGGGTACCATGGCTACACCTTC
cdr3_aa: CASSLQGYHGYTF

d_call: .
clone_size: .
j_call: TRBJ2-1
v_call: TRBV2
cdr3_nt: TGTGCCAGCAGTAACGCATGGAGTGAGCAGTTCTTC
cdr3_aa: CASSNAWSEQFF

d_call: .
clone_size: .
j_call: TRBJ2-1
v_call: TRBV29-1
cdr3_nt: TGCAGCGTTGCCAGTTTCTCCTACAATGAGCAGTTCTTC
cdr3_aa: CSVASFSYNEQFF

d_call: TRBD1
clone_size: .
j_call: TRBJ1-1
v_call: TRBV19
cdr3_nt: TGTGCCAGTAGTATTGAAGGGACAGGGCGTGCTGAAGCTTTCTTT
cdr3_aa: CASSIEGTGRAEAFF

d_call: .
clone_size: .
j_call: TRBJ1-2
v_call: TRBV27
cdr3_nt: TGTGCCAGCAGTTCCCCCGGGGGGTCGGGTGGCTACACCTTC
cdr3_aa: CASSSPGGSGGYTF

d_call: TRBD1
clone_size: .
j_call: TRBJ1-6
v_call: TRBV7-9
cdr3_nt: TGTGCCAGCAGCTCCTATGACAGGGAGGCTTCACCCCTCCACTTT
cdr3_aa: CASSSYDREASPLHF

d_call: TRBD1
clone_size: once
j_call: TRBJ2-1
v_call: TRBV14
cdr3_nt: TGTGCCAGCAGCCGGATAGGACAGGGGGCTACAAATGAGCAGTTCTTC
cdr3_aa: CASSRIGQGATNEQFF

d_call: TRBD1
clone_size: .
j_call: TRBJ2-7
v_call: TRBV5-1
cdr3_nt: TGCGCCAGCAAGTTTCAGGGGGCGGGCGAGCAGTACTTC
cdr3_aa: CASKFQGAGEQYF

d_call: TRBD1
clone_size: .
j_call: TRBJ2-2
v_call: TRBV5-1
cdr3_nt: TGCGCCAGCAGCCTCCGACAGGGGGGCACCGGGGAGCTGTTTTTT
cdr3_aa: CASSLRQGGTGELFF

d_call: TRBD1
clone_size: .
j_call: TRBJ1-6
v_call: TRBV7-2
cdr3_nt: TGTGCCAGCAGCTTACAGGGGGGAGATAATTCACCCCTCCACTTT
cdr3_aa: CASSLQGGDNSPLHF

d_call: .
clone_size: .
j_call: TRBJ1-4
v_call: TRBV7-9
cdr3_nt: TGTGCCAGCAGCCCGGCAACTAATGAAAAACTGTTTTTT
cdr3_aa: CASSPATNEKLFF

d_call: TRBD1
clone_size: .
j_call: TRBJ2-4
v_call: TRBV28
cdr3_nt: TGTGCCAGCACCATCAACAGGGGTAGCCCCCAGGTGGGGTACTTC
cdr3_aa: CASTINRGSPQVGYF

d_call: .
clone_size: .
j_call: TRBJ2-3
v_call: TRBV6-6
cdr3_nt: TGTGCCAGCAGTTACTCGGACAGCCTAGATACGCAGTATTTT
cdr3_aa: CASSYSDSLDTQYF

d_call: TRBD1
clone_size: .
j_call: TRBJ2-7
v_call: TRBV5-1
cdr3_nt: TGCGCCAGCAGATCCGACAGGGGTCCAGGGAGTCCCTACGAGCAGTACTTC
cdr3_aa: CASRSDRGPGSPYEQYF

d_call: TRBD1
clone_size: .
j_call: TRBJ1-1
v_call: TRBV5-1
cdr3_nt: TGCGCCAGCAGCTGGACAGGGAATGCGAACACTGAAGCTTTCTTT
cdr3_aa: CASSWTGNANTEAFF

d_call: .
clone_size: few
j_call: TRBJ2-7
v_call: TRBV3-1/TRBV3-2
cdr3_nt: TGTGCCAGCAGCCAAGGGCCCTACGAGCAGTACTTC
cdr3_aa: CASSQGPYEQYF

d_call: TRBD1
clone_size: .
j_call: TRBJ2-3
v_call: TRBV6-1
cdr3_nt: TGTGCCAGCAGTGAAACGTTACAGGGGGCTAAACAGTATTTT
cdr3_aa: CASSETLQGAKQYF

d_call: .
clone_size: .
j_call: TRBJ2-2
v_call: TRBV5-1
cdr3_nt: TGCGCCAGCACCGCAGGGCTCAACACCGGGGAGCTGTTTTTT
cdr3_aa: CASTAGLNTGELFF

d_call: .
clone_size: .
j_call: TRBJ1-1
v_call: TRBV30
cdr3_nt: TGTGCCTGGAGCCCGAACAGGGCGGGTGAAGCTTTCTTT
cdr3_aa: CAWSPNRAGEAFF

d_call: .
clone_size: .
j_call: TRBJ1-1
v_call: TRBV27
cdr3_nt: TGTGCCAGCAGTTTTGGCAGGCAGAACACTGAAGCTTTCTTT
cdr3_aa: CASSFGRQNTEAFF

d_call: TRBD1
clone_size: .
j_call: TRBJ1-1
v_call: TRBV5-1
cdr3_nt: TGCGCCAGCAGCTTGGGCAGGGACAGGAGGAACACTGAAGCTTTCTTT
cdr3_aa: CASSLGRDRRNTEAFF

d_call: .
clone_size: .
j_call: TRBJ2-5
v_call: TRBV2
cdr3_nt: TGTGCCAGCAGTGAGGCGGGGAAGGAGACCCAGTACTTC
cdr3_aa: CASSEAGKETQYF

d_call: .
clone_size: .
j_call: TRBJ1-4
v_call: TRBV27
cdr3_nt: TGTGCCAGCAGTCCATTCAAGGCCACAGGGCCAAGTGAAAAACTGTTTTTT
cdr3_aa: CASSPFKATGPSEKLFF